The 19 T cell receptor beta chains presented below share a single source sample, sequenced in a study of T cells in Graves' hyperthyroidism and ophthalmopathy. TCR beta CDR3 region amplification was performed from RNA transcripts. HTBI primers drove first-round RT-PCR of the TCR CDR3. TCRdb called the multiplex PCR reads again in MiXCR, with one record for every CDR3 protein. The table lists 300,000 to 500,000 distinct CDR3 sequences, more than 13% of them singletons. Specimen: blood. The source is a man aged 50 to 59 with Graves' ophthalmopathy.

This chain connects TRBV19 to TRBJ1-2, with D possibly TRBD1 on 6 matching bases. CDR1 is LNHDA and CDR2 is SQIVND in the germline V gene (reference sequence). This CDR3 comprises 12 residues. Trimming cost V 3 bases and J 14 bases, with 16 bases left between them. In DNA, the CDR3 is TGTGCCAGTAGTATTTCGGGGGGCGGTAAGACCTTC. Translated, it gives CASSISGGGKTF.

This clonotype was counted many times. CDR3 loop: CAWSEQAGQETQYF. CDR3 coding DNA: TGTGCCTGGAGTGAACAGGCTGGCCAAGAGACCCAGTACTTC. The chain has TRBV30 and TRBJ2-5, with D maybe TRBD1 (5 bases). Germline CDR1 reads GTSNPN; CDR2 reads SVGIG (reference sequence). The CDR3 length is 14 residues. V was shortened by 1 base and J by 1 base, with 10 bases between the two germline ends.

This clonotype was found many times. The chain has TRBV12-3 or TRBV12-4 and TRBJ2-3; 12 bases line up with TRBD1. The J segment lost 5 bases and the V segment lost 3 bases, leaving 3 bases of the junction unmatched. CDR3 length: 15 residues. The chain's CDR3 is CASSLGQGARDTQYF. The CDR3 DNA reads TGTGCCAGCAGTTTGGGACAGGGGGCTAGAGATACGCAGTATTTT.

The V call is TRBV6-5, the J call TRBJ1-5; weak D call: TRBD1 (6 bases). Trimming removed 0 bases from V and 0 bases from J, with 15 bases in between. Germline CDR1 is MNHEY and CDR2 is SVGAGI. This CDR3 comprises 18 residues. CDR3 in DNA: TGTGCCAGCAGTTACTCGATACTCCCGGGGGCTAGCAATCAGCCCCAGCATTTT. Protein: CASSYSILPGASNQPQHF.

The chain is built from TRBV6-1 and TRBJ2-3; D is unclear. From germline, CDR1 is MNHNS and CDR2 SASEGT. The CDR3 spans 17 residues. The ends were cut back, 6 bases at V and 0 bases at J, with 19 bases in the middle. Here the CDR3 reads CASSPNIGRTSTDTQYF. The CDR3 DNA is TGTGCCAGCAGCCCGAATATAGGGCGTACTAGCACAGATACGCAGTATTTT.

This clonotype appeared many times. CDR3 coding DNA: TGTGCCAGCAGTTCTTACCTCTTCGATAGCAATCAGCCCCAGCATTTT. Amino acid sequence: CASSSYLFDSNQPQHF. The gene calls are TRBV28 and TRBJ1-5; D uncertain. The V gene lost 4 bases and the J gene lost 0 bases, with 13 bases spanning the gap. The CDR3 totals 16 residues. Germline V gene lookup returns CDR1 MDHEN and CDR2 SYDVKM. Combining the CDR3 with reference TRBV28 and TRBJ1-5 gives the whole variable domain DVKVTQSSRYLVKRTGEKVFLECVQDMDHENMFWYRQDPGLGLRLIYFSYDVKMKEKGDIPEGYSVSREKKERFSLILESASTNQTSMYLCASSSYLFDSNQPQHFGDGTRLSIL.

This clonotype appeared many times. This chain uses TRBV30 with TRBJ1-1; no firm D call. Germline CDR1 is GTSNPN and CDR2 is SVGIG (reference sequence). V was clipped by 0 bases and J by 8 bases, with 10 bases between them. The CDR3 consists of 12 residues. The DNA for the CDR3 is TGTGCCTGGAGTGTAAGCCAGATAGAAGCTTTCTTT. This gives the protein CAWSVSQIEAFF.

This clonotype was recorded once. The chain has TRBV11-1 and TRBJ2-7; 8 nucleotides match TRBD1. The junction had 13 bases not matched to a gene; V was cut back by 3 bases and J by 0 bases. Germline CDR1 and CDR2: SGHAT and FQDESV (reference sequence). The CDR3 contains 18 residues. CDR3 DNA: TGTGCCAGCAGCTTCCCAACTAGTGGGACAGGAAACTCCTACGAGCAGTACTTC. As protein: CASSFPTSGTGNSYEQYF.

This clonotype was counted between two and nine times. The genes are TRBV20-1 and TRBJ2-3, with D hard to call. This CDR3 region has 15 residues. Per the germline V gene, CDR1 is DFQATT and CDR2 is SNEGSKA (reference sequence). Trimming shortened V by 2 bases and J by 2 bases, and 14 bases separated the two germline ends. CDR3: CSARTASPATDTQYF. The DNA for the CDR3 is TGCAGTGCTAGAACAGCGTCTCCTGCCACAGATACGCAGTATTTT.

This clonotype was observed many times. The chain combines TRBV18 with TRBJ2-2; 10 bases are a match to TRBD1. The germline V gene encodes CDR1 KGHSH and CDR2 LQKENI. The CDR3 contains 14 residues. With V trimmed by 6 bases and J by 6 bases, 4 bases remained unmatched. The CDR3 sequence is CASSGQGTAGELFF. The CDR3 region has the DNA TGTGCCAGCTCGGGACAGGGGACGGCCGGGGAGCTGTTTTTT. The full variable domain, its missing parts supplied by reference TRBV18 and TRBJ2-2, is NAGVMQNPRHLVRRRGQEARLRCSPMKGHSHVYWYRQLPEEGLKFMVYLQKENIIDESGMPKERFSAEFPKEGPSILRIQQVVRGDSAAYFCASSGQGTAGELFFGEGSRLTVL.

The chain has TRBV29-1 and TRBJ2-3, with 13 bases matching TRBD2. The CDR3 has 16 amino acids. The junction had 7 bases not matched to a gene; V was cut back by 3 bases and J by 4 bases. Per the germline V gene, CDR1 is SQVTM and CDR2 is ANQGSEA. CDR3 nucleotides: TGCAGCGTTGAGGGACTAGCGGGATGGTCCTCAGATACGCAGTATTTT. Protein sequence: CSVEGLAGWSSDTQYF.

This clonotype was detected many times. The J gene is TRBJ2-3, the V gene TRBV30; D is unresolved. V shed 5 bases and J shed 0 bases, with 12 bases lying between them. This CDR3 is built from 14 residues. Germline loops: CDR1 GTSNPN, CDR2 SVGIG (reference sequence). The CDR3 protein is CAWGSESSTDTQYF. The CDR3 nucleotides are TGTGCCTGGGGTAGTGAATCTAGCACAGATACGCAGTATTTT.

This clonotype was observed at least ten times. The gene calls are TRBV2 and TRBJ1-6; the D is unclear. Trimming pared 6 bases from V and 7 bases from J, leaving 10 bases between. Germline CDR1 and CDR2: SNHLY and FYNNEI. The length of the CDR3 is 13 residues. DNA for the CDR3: TGTGCCAGCAGAAAGGACCGGAATTCACCCCTCCACTTT. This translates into CASRKDRNSPLHF.

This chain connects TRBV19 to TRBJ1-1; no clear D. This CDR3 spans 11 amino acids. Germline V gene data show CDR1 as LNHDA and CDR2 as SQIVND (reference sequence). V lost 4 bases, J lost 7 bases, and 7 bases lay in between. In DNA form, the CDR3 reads TGTGCCAGTAGTAACCGGGTTGAAGCTTTCTTT. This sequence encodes CASSNRVEAFF.

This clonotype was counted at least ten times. The CDR3 sequence: CATRTGAKGDEQFF. As DNA, the CDR3 is TGTGCCACTAGGACAGGGGCAAAGGGGGATGAGCAGTTCTTC. J is TRBJ2-1 and V is TRBV2, with 9 bases aligning to TRBD1. The CDR3 runs to 14 residues. Germline values: CDR1 SNHLY, CDR2 FYNNEI. After removal of 10 bases from V and 8 bases from J, the junction contained 12 bases not matched to a gene.

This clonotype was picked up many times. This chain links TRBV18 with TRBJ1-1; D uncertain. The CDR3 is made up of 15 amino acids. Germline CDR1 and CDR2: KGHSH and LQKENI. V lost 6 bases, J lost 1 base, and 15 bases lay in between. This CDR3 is CASSATSQKNTEAFF. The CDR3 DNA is TGTGCCAGCTCCGCGACGTCACAGAAGAACACTGAAGCTTTCTTT. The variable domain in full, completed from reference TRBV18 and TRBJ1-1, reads NAGVMQNPRHLVRRRGQEARLRCSPMKGHSHVYWYRQLPEEGLKFMVYLQKENIIDESGMPKERFSAEFPKEGPSILRIQQVVRGDSAAYFCASSATSQKNTEAFFGQGTRLTVV.

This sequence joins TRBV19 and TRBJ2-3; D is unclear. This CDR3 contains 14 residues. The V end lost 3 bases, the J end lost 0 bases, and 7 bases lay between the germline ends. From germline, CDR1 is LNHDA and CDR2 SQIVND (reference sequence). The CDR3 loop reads CASSIRGSTDTQYF. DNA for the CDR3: TGTGCCAGTAGTATTCGCGGCAGCACAGATACGCAGTATTTT. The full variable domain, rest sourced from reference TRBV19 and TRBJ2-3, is DGGITQSPKYLFRKEGQNVTLSCEQNLNHDAMYWYRQDPGQGLRLIYYSQIVNDFQKGDIAEGYSVSREKKESFPLTVTSAQKNPTAFYLCASSIRGSTDTQYFGPGTRLTVL.

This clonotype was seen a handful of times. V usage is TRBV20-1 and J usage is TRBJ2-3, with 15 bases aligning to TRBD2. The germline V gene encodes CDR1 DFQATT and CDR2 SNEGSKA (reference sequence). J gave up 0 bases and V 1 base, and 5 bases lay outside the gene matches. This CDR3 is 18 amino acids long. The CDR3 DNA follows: TGCAGTGCTAGAGTCTTGGGACTAGCGGGGGGTAGCACAGATACGCAGTATTTT. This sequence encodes CSARVLGLAGGSTDTQYF.

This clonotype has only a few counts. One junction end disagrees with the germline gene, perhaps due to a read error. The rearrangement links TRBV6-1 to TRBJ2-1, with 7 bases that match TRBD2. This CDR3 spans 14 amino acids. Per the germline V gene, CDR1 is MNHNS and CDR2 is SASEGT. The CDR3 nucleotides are TGCGCCCTAGGAAAGGGGCGGGAGTGGAATGAGCAGTTCTTC. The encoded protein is CALGKGREWNEQFF.